This T cell receptor (beta chain) was obtained from a study of control samples from healthy donors and cancer patients. Germline assignment: CDR1 SGHNT and CDR2 YENEEA. The CDR3 runs 22 residues. V trimming: 0 bases; J trimming: 0 bases; junction bases outside the gene matches: 22. Produced via immunoSEQ multiplex PCR; TCRdb's table is partial and in-frame only. Among about 95,000 clones listed, approximately 90% were seen once. The specimen sequenced was blood. The chain has TRBV11-3 and TRBJ2-7, with 8 bases that match TRBD1. The sequence derives from a woman aged 25 to 39 in good health. Here the CDR3 DNA reads TGTGCCAGCAGCTTAGAAGGTCACCAAACGCGCAAGGGACAGGTGCTCTCCTACGAGCAGTACTTC. This gives the protein CASSLEGHQTRKGQVLSYEQYF.